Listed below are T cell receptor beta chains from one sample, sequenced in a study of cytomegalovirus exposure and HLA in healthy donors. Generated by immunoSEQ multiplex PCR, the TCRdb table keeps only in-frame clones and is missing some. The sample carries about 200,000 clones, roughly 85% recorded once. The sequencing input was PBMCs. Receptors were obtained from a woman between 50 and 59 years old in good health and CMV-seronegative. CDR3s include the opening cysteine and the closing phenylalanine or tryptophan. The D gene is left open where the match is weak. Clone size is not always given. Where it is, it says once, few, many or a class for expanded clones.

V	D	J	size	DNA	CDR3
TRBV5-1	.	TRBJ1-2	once	TGCGCCAGCAGTGGAGACAGTGCTAACTATGGCTACACCTTC	CASSGDSANYGYTF
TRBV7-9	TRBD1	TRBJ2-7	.	TGTTCCAGCAGCCCTTCCCCGGGACAGGGGGCGTATTTCGACGAGCAGTACTTC	CSSSPSPGQGAYFDEQYF
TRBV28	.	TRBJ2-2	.	TGTGCCAGCAGTCCCGAACAGGTGAACACCGGGGAGCTGTTTTTT	CASSPEQVNTGELFF
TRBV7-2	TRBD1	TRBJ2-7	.	TGTGCCAGCAGCTTGGGGACAGGGGGAAAGTACGAGCAGTACTTC	CASSLGTGGKYEQYF
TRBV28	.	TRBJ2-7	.	TGTGCCAGCAGCTTGGTTTCAGATCCCTCCTACGAGCAGTACTTC	CASSLVSDPSYEQYF
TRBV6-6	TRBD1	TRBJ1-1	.	TGTGCCAGCAGTTACTCTATCGGGACAGGGGCCACTGAAGCTTTCTTT	CASSYSIGTGATEAFF
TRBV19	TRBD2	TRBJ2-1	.	TGTGCCAGTAGTATAGGGTTAGCGGGAGTCAATGAGCAGTTCTTC	CASSIGLAGVNEQFF
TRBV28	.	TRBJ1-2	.	TGTGCCAGCAGTTTAGGTGGAGGCTATGGCTACACCTTC	CASSLGGGYGYTF
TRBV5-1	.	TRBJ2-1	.	TGCGCCAGCAGCTTGGTCCGGGGTCGCTATGAGCAGTTCTTC	CASSLVRGRYEQFF
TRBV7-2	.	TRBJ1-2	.	TGTGCCAGTACGACAAGCGGGACTATAAGCTATGGCTACACCTTC	CASTTSGTISYGYTF
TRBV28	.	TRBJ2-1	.	TGTGCCAGCAGCCCTCACATACAGGGAAGGAATGAGCAGTTCTTC	CASSPHIQGRNEQFF
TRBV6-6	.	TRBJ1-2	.	TGTGCCAGCAGTTACTCGACAGGCCAGGGCTACACCTTC	CASSYSTGQGYTF
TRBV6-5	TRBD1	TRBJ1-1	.	TGTGCCAGCAGTTGGGACAGCCCAGGGAACACTGAAGCTTTCTTT	CASSWDSPGNTEAFF
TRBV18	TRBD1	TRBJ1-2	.	TGTGCCAGCTCACCACGGACAGGGAACGCTAACTATGGCTACACCTTC	CASSPRTGNANYGYTF
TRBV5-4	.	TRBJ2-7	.	TGTGCCAGCAGCTTGGCCGCGGGCGGCGAGCAGTACTTC	CASSLAAGGEQYF
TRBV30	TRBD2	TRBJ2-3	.	TGTGCCTGGACTAGCGGGGGGCGGGATACGCAGTATTTT	CAWTSGGRDTQYF
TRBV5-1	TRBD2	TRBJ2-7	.	TGCGCCAGCAGCTTGGCCCAGCGGGAGGTACCCTACGAGCAGTACTTC	CASSLAQREVPYEQYF